Here is one T cell receptor (beta chain) with its context. Its antigen specificity is not known. Qualities for individual bases were not recorded, and no much larger clone is one base off. Via the germline V gene (reference sequence), CDR1 is SGHNT and CDR2 YYREEE. Counted from cysteine to phenylalanine, this CDR3 has 13 amino acids. Only CDR3 DNA remains: 39 bases, in frame from the first base. V lost 3 bases and J lost 5 bases, and the count of bases not matched to a germline gene is 4. TCRbeta CDR3 regions were amplified from genomic DNA using the immunoSEQ Assay, a bias-controlled multiplex PCR. As for the authors' bioinformatics: Within the assay, amplification of reference gene primers was used to estimate how many nucleated cells each sample contained. To quantify the absolute abundance of each unique TCRbeta CDR3 rearrangement, sequence reads were collapsed and filtered. Productive Simpson clonality was computed per sample as the square root of Simpson's diversity index over productive rearrangements. TCRdb provides this immuneACCESS table in a form limited to in-frame rearrangements. Some clones are lacking; in checked studies, under half of them reflect an unresolved V gene, and why the rest are absent is not known. Clone size and the V and J calls come from that table; the DNA yielded D and trimming. Across this sample there are about 200,000 clones, with roughly 85% seen only once. The ten largest account for 4.8% of the sample.

Participants in the prospective study were enrolled through a virtual design, were aged 18 to 89 years, and lived in about two dozen United States geographic areas. To assign participants to cohorts, the prospective study relied on clinical history that participants themselves reported in a screening survey and a study questionnaire. Exposed participants had been in contact with someone with a PCR-confirmed or clinician-diagnosed COVID-19 case within 2 weeks of study entry. Mobile phlebotomists in the prospective study collected whole blood, serum and a nasopharyngeal or oropharyngeal swab from every participant. Additional blood draws and questionnaires over an approximately two-month period could optionally be provided by prospective study participants. Before DNA extraction, blood samples from the prospective study were shipped at room temperature or frozen. This specimen comes from a study of blood T cell repertoires in COVID-19 (dated by TCRdb to the early 2020s). Context from the whole study: Collaborator samples came from the United States, Italy and Spain and covered acute and convalescent phases of COVID-19. Samples came from the ongoing ImmuneRACE study (first 160 participants) plus 1,254 subjects from 6 global collaborators. Deeply sampled blood TCRbeta repertoires from subjects exposed to, actively infected with, or recovered from COVID-19 were included in the dataset. Where available, HLA class I and class II types were obtained from metadata supplied by the sample provider rather than from assay-based typing. The repertoires were released in a freely available public database meant as a resource for research on the immune response to SARS-CoV-2. The sample metadata nearly always contained a de-identified subject ID, COVID-19 status, age in years and sex. The prospective study material was composed of cDNA or gDNA derived from T cells, B-cell-depleted T cells, or PBMCs. Results and caveats for the whole study, not just this receptor: The amount of clinical and demographic metadata varied by source and participant and was provided uncurated.

Material for sequencing was PBMCs or T cells enriched from blood (not recorded which). This receptor was taken from a woman in her fifties or sixties who had been exposed to COVID-19. Here the chain combines TRBV5-4 and TRBJ1-2, with 7 central nucleotides matching TRBD1. The CDR3 corresponds to CASSSGTEYGYTF. In nucleotides, the sequence is TGTGCCAGCAGCTCCGGGACAGAGTATGGCTACACCTTC.